This T cell receptor (beta chain) was recovered during a study of chemoradiotherapy in HPV16-positive cancers. Clones were read by immunoSEQ multiplex PCR, and TCRdb kept only the in-frame ones, dropping some. This sample carries thousands of clones, less than 75% of them seen once, and the ten largest clones take 30% to 40%. For this clone: Its antigen remains unidentified.

Findings of the study overall: In HPV16-positive patients, HPV-responsive T-cell expansion tracked better recurrence-free survival. During treatment, candidate HPV-specific clones and E7-related motifs expanded in tumor.

Repeated repertoire sampling spanned the course of chemoradiotherapy. The V gene's germline CDR1 is MRHNA and CDR2 SNTAGT. This CDR3 has 15 amino acids. V shed 6 bases and J 8 bases; nucleotides not matched to a gene: 6. This sequence was found in a human donor with HPV-associated anogenital cancer. This chain joins TRBV6-4 and TRBJ2-1; 14 nucleotides match TRBD2. This sample was taken from a patient who underwent chemoradiotherapy. CDR3 residues: CASSAGLAGGDEQFF. Here the CDR3 DNA reads TGTGCCAGCAGCGCAGGACTAGCGGGAGGCGATGAGCAGTTCTTC.